The 18 T cell receptor beta chains given below trace back to one sample, sequenced in a study of T-cell memory formation after mild COVID-19. TCRdb independently ran MiXCR on the 5' RACE reads; one entry per CDR3 protein. The sample records more than 250,000 distinct CDR3 sequences, roughly 18% being singletons. The sequenced sample was PBMCs or a T cell subset sorted from them (not recorded which). These receptors originate from a man aged 18-30 years who had mild COVID-19 (a few samples of this study predate the infection). Cell type and time point are not known.

This chain uses TRBV6-2 or TRBV6-3 with TRBJ2-2; maybe TRBD1 (5 bases). V was cut by 0 bases and J by 1 base, with 9 bases left in between. Germline values: CDR1 MNHEY, CDR2 SVGEGT. The CDR3 has 16 residues. DNA for the CDR3: TGTGCCAGCAGTTACTCGAGCAGGGAGAACACCGGGGAGCTGTTTTTT. It yields the protein CASSYSSRENTGELFF.

This rearrangement joins TRBV7-2 to TRBJ1-5; D is unclear. Between the trimmed V and J ends, which lost 1 base and 3 bases, there was a span of 10 bases. This CDR3 has 15 amino acids. Germline CDR1 reads SGHTA; CDR2 reads FQGNSA. The CDR3 nucleotides are TGTGCCAGCAGCTTAGGCGCGGGTCTCAATCAGCCCCAGCATTTT. It is translated as CASSLGAGLNQPQHF.

The chain joins TRBV6-1 to TRBJ2-1; the D gene is possibly TRBD2 (5 bases). Germline CDR1 and CDR2: MNHNS and SASEGT. Trimming shortened V by 4 bases and J by 7 bases, and 14 bases separated the two germline ends. There are 14 residues in the CDR3. CDR3 sequence: CASSARLLLNEQFF. As DNA, the CDR3 is TGTGCCAGCAGTGCCCGACTACTACTTAATGAGCAGTTCTTC.

The V call is TRBV4-1, the J call TRBJ2-3; weak D call: TRBD1 (6 bases). The CDR3 covers 17 residues. CDR1 MGHRA and CDR2 YSYEKL come from the germline V gene. V was trimmed by 3 bases and J by 2 bases, leaving 18 bases between them. The chain's CDR3 is CASSHGRVRGYTDTQYF. DNA for the CDR3: TGCGCCAGCAGCCACGGTCGGGTCAGGGGTTACACAGATACGCAGTATTTT.

This clonotype occurred a few times. The V and J genes are TRBV2 and TRBJ2-7, with a possible D match to TRBD2 (5 bases). V gave up 7 bases and J gave up 0 bases, with 13 bases separating them. The CDR3 loop spans 14 amino acids. Looked up from germline, CDR1 is SNHLY and CDR2 is FYNNEI. The CDR3 DNA is TGTGCCAGCACGATTCGGACTGGCTCCTACGAGCAGTACTTC. As protein: CASTIRTGSYEQYF.

This clonotype was detected ten times or more. The V gene is TRBV4-3, the J gene TRBJ2-5; 8 nucleotides line up with TRBD1. The length of the CDR3 is 19 residues. V lost 0 bases, J lost 4 bases, and 16 bases stayed unmatched. Germline-derived CDR1 and CDR2 are LGHNA and YSLEER. CDR3 in amino acids: CASSQDSWTGTGDRETQYF. As DNA, the CDR3 is TGCGCCAGCAGCCAAGACTCTTGGACAGGGACGGGGGATAGAGAGACCCAGTACTTC.

The chain has TRBV3-1 and TRBJ1-1; a weak D match, TRBD1 (5 bases). Germline V CDR1 and CDR2: LGHDT, YNNKEL (reference sequence). The CDR3 length is 15 residues. Trimming left V 1 base short and J 5 bases short, with 14 bases between. In DNA form, the CDR3 reads TGTGCCAGCAGCCAAGCCGTCGGGGGTTGGACTGAAGCTTTCTTT. Translation gives CASSQAVGGWTEAFF.

This clonotype was seen at least ten times. This sequence joins TRBV12-5 and TRBJ2-3, with no clear D. With 2 bases removed from V and 2 bases from J, the gap between germline ends came to 8 bases. The V gene's germline CDR1 is LGHNT and CDR2 FRNRAP. This CDR3 has 14 residues. The DNA of the CDR3 is TGTGCTAGTGGTTTGACCACTACCACAGATACGCAGTATTTT. Translating it yields CASGLTTTTDTQYF.

The gene calls are TRBV7-2 and TRBJ2-3; no firm D call. The germline V gene has CDR1 SGHTA and CDR2 FQGNSA. With 4 bases removed from V and 7 bases from J, the gap between germline ends came to 12 bases. The CDR3 runs 13 residues. Here the CDR3 DNA reads TGTGCCAGCAGCTCCCCAACGCGAAATACGCAGTATTTT. This encodes CASSSPTRNTQYF.

The sample holds many counts of this clonotype. The chain carries TRBV5-1 and TRBJ1-1, with TRBD1 identical over 8 bases. In germline, CDR1 is SGHRS, CDR2 YFSETQ. Trimming at V came to 0 bases and at J to 3 bases, leaving 4 bases not matched to a gene. The CDR3 contains 15 residues. The DNA of the CDR3 is TGCGCCAGCAGCTTGGCAGGGGGCGAGGACACTGAAGCTTTCTTT. Protein sequence: CASSLAGGEDTEAFF.

This chain links TRBV21-1 with TRBJ2-3; TRBD1 is the table's D call, not checked against the DNA. TRBV21-1 is marked as a pseudogene. The CDR3 has 12 residues. The CDR3 region is CASQDFPDTQYF. DNA for the CDR3: TGTGCCAGTCAGGACTTCCCGGATACGCAGTATTTT.

This clonotype was seen more than once but under ten times. The chain recombines TRBV5-4 with TRBJ2-5, with a tentative D call TRBD2 (5 bases). The length of the CDR3 is 14 residues. CDR1 and CDR2 (germline): SGHNT, YYREEE (reference sequence). V was clipped by 0 bases and J by 5 bases, with 11 bases between them. CDR3 amino acids: CASSLGAEKETQYF. The CDR3 DNA is TGTGCCAGCAGCTTGGGAGCGGAAAAGGAGACCCAGTACTTC.

The V and J genes are TRBV7-3 and TRBJ2-6; 10 bases align to TRBD2. Trimming at V came to 1 base and at J to 0 bases, leaving 18 bases not matched to a gene. In germline, CDR1 is SGHTA, CDR2 FQGTGA. There are 23 residues in the CDR3. Here the CDR3 reads CASSLNSSERGGPTSSGANVLTF. The CDR3, as DNA: TGTGCCAGCAGCTTAAACTCGTCGGAGCGGGGGGGCCCTACGAGCTCTGGGGCCAACGTCCTGACTTTC.

This clonotype was observed once. This sequence joins TRBV19 and TRBJ1-2; D remains unclear. Germline V CDR1 and CDR2: LNHDA, SQIVND (reference sequence). Trimming pared 3 bases from V and 2 bases from J, leaving 7 bases between. This CDR3 has 13 residues. DNA for the CDR3: TGTGCCAGTAGTATCTCATTCAACTATGGCTACACCTTC. It is translated as CASSISFNYGYTF.

The table lists this clonotype with many counts. The chain carries TRBV10-3 and TRBJ1-1; perhaps TRBD1 as D (5 bases). V lost 2 bases, J lost 4 bases, and 8 bases lay in between. This CDR3 is built from 13 residues. Germline CDR1 and CDR2: ENHRY and SYGVKD. For the CDR3, the DNA is TGTGCCATCAGTGAGCAGGGCGGCACTGAAGCTTTCTTT. As protein: CAISEQGGTEAFF.

This clonotype was counted many times. The genes are TRBV9 and TRBJ2-5; 13 bases are a match to TRBD2. The germline CDR1 and CDR2 sequences are SGDLS and YYNGEE. CDR3 length: 15 amino acids. V gave up 0 bases and J gave up 4 bases; unmatched junction bases: 0. Here the CDR3 DNA reads TGTGCCAGCAGCGTAGGGACTAGCGGGGGAGAGACCCAGTACTTC. Translating it yields CASSVGTSGGETQYF.

This clonotype was picked up many times. The chain links TRBV12-3 or TRBV12-4 to TRBJ2-2; D perhaps matches TRBD1 (5 bases). V was trimmed by 8 bases and J by 0 bases, leaving 16 bases between them. CDR3 length: 16 amino acids. CDR3 region: CASGADPVSNTGELFF. CDR3 nucleotides: TGTGCCAGCGGGGCTGACCCCGTTTCGAACACCGGGGAGCTGTTTTTT.

The chain carries TRBV10-1 and TRBJ2-7; D remains ambiguous. Trimming cost V 0 bases and J 7 bases, with 10 bases left between them. Per the germline V gene, CDR1 is WNHNN and CDR2 is SYGVQD (reference sequence). There are 13 residues in the CDR3. The CDR3 sequence: CASSESATREQYF. In DNA form, the CDR3 reads TGCGCCAGCAGTGAGTCAGCGACGCGTGAGCAGTACTTC.